The source of this T cell receptor (beta chain) is a study of patients and donors after allogeneic stem cell transplantation. This CDR3 has 16 residues. Germline V gene sequence: CDR1 DFQATT, CDR2 SNEGSKA (reference sequence). V shed 3 bases and J 4 bases; nucleotides not matched to a gene: 8. TCRdb reanalysed the RT-PCR reads using MiXCR and keeps one entry per CDR3 protein. The table shows more than 850,000 distinct CDR3 sequences, with roughly 18% occurring only once. The source is a human donor who was either an allogeneic HSCT recipient or a stem cell or donor lymphocyte infusion donor (not recorded which). It is not recorded whose cells these are; they may come from a transplant donor. The rearrangement uses TRBV20-1 and TRBJ2-1; 11 bases agree with TRBD2. Sequencing was carried out using blood, either unsorted or a sorted T cell fraction (not recorded which). CDR3 sequence (DNA): TGCAGTGCTAGCGGTAGCGGGAGGGCCAGTTACAATGAGCAGTTCTTC. It yields the protein CSASGSGRASYNEQFF.